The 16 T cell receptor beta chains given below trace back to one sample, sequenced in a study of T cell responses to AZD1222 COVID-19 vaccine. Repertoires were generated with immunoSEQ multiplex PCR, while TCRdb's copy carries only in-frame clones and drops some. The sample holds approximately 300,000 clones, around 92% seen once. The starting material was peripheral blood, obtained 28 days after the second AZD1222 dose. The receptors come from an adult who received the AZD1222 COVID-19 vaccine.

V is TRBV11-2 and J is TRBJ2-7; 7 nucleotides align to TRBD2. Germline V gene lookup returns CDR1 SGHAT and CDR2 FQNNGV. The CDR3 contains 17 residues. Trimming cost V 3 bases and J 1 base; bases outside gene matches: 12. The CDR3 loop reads CASSFVALGAGSYEQYF. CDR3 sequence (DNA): TGTGCCAGCAGCTTCGTCGCCCTGGGAGCGGGATCCTACGAGCAGTACTTC.

The CDR3 region is CASSAQRAETQYF. In nucleotides, the CDR3 is TGTGCCAGCAGCGCCCAGAGGGCGGAGACCCAGTACTTC. The V call is TRBV7-2, the J call TRBJ2-5, with D perhaps TRBD2 (5 bases). The CDR3 loop spans 13 amino acids. CDR1 and CDR2 from the germline V gene are SGHTA and FQGNSA. V shed 5 bases and J shed 5 bases, with 12 bases lying between them.

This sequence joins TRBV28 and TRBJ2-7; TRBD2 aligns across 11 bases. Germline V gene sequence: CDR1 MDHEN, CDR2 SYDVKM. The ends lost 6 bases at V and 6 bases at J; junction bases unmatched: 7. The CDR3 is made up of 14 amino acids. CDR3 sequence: CASRVGLAGGEQYF. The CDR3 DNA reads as TGTGCCAGCAGGGTTGGGCTAGCGGGAGGCGAGCAGTACTTC.

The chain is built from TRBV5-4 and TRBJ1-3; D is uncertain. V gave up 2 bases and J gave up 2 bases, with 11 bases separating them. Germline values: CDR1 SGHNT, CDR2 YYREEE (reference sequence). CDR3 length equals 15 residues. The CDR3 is CASSFRPWAGNTIYF. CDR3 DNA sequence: TGTGCCAGCAGCTTCCGACCCTGGGCTGGAAACACCATATATTTT.

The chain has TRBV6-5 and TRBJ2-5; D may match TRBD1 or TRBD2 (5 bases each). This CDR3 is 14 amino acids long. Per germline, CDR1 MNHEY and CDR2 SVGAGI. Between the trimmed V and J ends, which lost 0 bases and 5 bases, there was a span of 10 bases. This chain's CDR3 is CASSYSVGEETQYF. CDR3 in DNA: TGTGCCAGCAGTTACTCGGTAGGGGAGGAGACCCAGTACTTC.

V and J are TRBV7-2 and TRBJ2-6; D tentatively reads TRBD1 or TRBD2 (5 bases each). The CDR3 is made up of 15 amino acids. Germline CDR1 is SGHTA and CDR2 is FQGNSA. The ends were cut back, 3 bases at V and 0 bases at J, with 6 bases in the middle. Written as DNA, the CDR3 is TGTGCCAGCAGCTTCGGGGCCTCTGGGGCCAACGTCCTGACTTTC. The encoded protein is CASSFGASGANVLTF.

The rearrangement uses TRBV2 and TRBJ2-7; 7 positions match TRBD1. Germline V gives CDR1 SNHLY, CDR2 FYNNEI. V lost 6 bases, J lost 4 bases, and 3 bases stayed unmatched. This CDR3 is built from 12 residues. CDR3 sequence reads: CASSATGYEQYF. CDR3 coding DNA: TGTGCCAGCAGCGCGACAGGGTACGAGCAGTACTTC.

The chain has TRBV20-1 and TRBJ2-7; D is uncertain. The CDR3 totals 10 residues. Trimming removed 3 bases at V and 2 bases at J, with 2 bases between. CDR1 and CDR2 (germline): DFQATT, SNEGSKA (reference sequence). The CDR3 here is CSARAYEQYF. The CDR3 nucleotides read TGCAGTGCTAGGGCCTACGAGCAGTACTTC.

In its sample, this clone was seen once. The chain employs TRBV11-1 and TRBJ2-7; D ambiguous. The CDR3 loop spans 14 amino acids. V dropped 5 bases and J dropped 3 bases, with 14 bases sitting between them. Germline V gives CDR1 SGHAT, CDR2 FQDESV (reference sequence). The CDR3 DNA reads TGTGCCAGCAGCCCCCAAGGGTACAACTACGAGCAGTACTTC. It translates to CASSPQGYNYEQYF.

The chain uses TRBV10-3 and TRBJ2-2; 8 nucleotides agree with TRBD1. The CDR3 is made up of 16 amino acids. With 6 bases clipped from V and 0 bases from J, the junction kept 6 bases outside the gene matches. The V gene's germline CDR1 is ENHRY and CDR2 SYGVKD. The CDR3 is CAIRLAGGANTGELFF. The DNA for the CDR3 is TGTGCCATCAGGCTTGCAGGGGGCGCGAACACCGGGGAGCTGTTTTTT.

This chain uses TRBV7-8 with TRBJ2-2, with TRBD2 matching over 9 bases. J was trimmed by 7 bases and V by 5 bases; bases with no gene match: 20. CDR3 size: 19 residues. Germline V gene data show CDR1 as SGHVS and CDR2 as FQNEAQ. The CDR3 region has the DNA TGTGCCAGCAGCGGCCGACTAAAGGGACGTAGCGGGAGATTCGGGGAGCTGTTTTTT. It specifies CASSGRLKGRSGRFGELFF. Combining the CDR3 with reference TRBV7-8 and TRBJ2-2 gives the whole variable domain GAGVSQSPRYKVAKRGQDVALRCDPISGHVSLFWYQQALGQGPEFLTYFQNEAQLDKSGLPSDRFFAERPEGSVSTLKIQRTQQEDSAVYLCASSGRLKGRSGRFGELFFGEGSRLTVL.

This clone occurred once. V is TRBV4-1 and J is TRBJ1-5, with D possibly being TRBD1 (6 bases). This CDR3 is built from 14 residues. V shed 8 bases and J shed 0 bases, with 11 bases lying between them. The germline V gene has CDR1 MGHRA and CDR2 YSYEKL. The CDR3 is CASHRVGSNQPQHF. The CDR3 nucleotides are TGCGCCAGCCACAGGGTCGGTAGCAATCAGCCCCAGCATTTT.

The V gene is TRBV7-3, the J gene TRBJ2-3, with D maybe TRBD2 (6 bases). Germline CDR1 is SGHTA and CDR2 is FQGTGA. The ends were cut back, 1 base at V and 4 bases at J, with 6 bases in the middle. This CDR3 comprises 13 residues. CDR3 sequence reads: CASSLRRADTQYF. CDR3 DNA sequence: TGTGCCAGCAGCTTAAGGAGGGCAGATACGCAGTATTTT.

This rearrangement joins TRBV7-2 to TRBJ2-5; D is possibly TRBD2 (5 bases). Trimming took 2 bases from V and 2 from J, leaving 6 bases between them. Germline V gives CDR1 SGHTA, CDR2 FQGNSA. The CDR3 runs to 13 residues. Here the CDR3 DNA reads TGTGCCAGCAGCTTAACTAGACAAGAGACCCAGTACTTC. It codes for CASSLTRQETQYF.

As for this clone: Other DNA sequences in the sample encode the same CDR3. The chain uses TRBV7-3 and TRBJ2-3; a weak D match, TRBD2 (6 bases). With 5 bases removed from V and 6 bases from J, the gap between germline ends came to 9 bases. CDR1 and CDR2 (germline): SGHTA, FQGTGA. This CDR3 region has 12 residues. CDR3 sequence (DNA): TGTGCCAGCAGCCTAGGGAGGGATACGCAGTATTTT. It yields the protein CASSLGRDTQYF. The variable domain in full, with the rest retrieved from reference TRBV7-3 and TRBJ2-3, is GAGVSQTPSNKVTEKGKYVELRCDPISGHTALYWYRQSLGQGPEFLIYFQGTGAADDSGLPNDRFFAVRPEGSVSTLKIQRTERGDSAVYLCASSLGRDTQYFGPGTRLTVL.

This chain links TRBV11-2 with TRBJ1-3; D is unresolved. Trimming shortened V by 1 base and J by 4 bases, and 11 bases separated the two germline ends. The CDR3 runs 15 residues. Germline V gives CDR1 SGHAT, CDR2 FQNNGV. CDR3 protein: CASSLGALGGNTIYF. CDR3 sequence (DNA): TGTGCCAGCAGCTTAGGAGCGCTAGGGGGAAACACCATATATTTT.